The present T cell receptor (beta chain) was sequenced within a study of cytomegalovirus exposure and HLA in healthy donors. Overall study findings and caveats: Productive status was seen about 90% or about 30% of the time for most TCR beta V segments in an earlier analysis. Across donors, most TCRs were seen rarely, yet some public ones were widespread. An analysis was carried out at a later point. It showed that HLA-associated TCR beta chains were more clonally expanded than equally common non-associated chains. Through in vitro validation, three CMV-associated chains were shown to be specific for CMV antigens.

Notes on this clone: Its antigen remains unidentified.

V was pared by 1 base and J by 6 bases, with 13 bases between. This CDR3 has 14 amino acids. Germline CDR1 reads SEHNR; CDR2 reads FQNEAQ (reference sequence). It was with 60 Vbeta and 13 Jbeta primers that the PCR ran. Profiled with immunoSEQ multiplex PCR; TCRdb holds only in-frame clones, not every one. The sample's table shows 60,000 to 85,000 clones. The chain is built from TRBV7-9 and TRBJ2-7, with D possibly matching TRBD2 (6 bases). This receptor was identified in a middle-aged man in good health and CMV-seropositive. The sample comprised PBMCs. The chain's CDR3 is CASSLGGVGVEQYV. As DNA, the CDR3 is TGTGCCAGCAGCTTAGGGGGGGTCGGGGTCGAGCAGTACGTC.